This TCR beta chain is from a study of long-term antiretroviral therapy in people with HIV. Points from the study as a whole: All time points showed a repertoire dominated by clones expanded before ART. The blood, collected between about 2004 and 2017, was possibly taken under older ART regimens. The study found narrower CDR3 length ranges in HIV repertoires than in controls.

The run of the v3.0 immunoSEQ assay was at survey level. Here immunoSEQ multiplex PCR was the method, and the copy in TCRdb shows in-frame clones only, minus some. This sample yields some 16,000 clones, of which roughly 94% are seen a single time; around 4.3% belongs to the top ten. Germline CDR1 reads LNHDA; CDR2 reads SQIVND (reference sequence). Trimming shortened V by 4 bases and J by 2 bases, and 15 bases separated the two germline ends. The CDR3 consists of 16 residues. As concerns this clone: The antigen remains unidentified.

The specimen was unsorted PBMCs, collected roughly 6.4 years after starting antiretroviral therapy. The TCR was taken from a woman aged 45 to 65 with HIV. This chain links TRBV19 with TRBJ1-5, with D perhaps TRBD1 (6 bases). CDR3 in DNA: TGTGCCAGTAGTAAAGGACAGACTGGGGGCAATCAGCCCCAGCATTTT. Translation gives CASSKGQTGGNQPQHF. The variable domain in full, with the rest retrieved from reference TRBV19 and TRBJ1-5, is DGGITQSPKYLFRKEGQNVTLSCEQNLNHDAMYWYRQDPGQGLRLIYYSQIVNDFQKGDIAEGYSVSREKKESFPLTVTSAQKNPTAFYLCASSKGQTGGNQPQHFGDGTRLSIL.